In this sample, the clone carrying this T cell receptor beta chain turned up once. Its matching antigen is unknown. Germline CDR1 is LNHDA and CDR2 is SQIVND (reference sequence). Trimming removed 6 bases at V and 2 bases at J, with 12 bases between. The CDR3 has 14 residues. TCRdb ran MiXCR on the 5' RACE reads and lists one entry per CDR3 protein. Of fewer than 500,000 distinct CDR3 sequences in the sample, 20% to 30% are singletons; the top ten hold about 2.7%. The sample belongs to a study of identical twins. Study results and caveats: Part of the zero-insertion signal could reflect confounding by invariant MAIT and iNKT cells.

There were only healthy Caucasians among the donors. The same sample was also studied in work on T cells expressing NK-cell markers.

Sequencing input: CD4+ T cells sorted from blood. This sequence was found in a woman younger than 35 in good health. The V call is TRBV19, the J call TRBJ2-3; perhaps TRBD1 as D (6 bases). CDR3 nucleotides: TGTGCCAGTAGGGGACAATCCCTCACAGATACGCAGTATTTT. It translates to CASRGQSLTDTQYF.